Included here is one TCR beta chain sequence, with context. Its antigen is as yet unknown. With a much larger clone just one base away, this may be a read error. The data were taken from a study of glioma-infiltrating T cells. This CDR3 contains 15 residues. Germline V gene sequence: CDR1 SGHTA, CDR2 FQGNSA. Amplification of TCR alpha and beta CDR3 regions from RNA used iRepertoire nested multiplex PCR. One-step reverse transcription and amplification started from about 100-400 ng of tissue mRNA or PBMC total RNA. MiXCR, run by TCRdb on the multiplex PCR reads, gives a single entry per CDR3 protein. The sample carries approximately 20,000 distinct CDR3 sequences, approximately 25% recorded once. Broader study findings: Only very few CDR3 sequences appeared in both tissue and blood. Above-expected tissue-blood divergence occurred in all gliomas, most in low-grade ones.

This chain uses TRBV7-2 with TRBJ2-3, with 8 bases identical to TRBD1. The sequencing sample was made of glioma tissue, nonneoplastic brain tissue, or PBMCs (not recorded which). This clonotype was obtained from a human donor with low-grade glioma or glioblastoma, undergoing nonglioma brain surgery, or in good health (not recorded which). CDR3 nucleotides: TGTGCCCGCAGCTGGGGACAGGTCGACACAGATACGCAGTATTTT. This codes for CARSWGQVDTDTQYF.